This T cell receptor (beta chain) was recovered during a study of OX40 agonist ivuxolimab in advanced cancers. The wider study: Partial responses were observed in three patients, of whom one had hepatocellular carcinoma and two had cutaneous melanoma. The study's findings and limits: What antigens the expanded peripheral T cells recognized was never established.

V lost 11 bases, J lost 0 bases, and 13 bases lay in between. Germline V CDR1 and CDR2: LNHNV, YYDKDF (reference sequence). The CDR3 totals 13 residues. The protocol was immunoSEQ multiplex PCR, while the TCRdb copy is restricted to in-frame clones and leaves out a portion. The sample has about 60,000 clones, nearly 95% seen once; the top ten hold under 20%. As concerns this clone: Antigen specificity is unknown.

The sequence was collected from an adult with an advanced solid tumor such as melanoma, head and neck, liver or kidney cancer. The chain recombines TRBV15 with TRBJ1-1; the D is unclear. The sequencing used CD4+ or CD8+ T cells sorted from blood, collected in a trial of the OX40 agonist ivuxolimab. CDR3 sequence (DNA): TGTGCCGCCTCAGGTGCCATGAACACTGAAGCTTTCTTT. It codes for CAASGAMNTEAFF.